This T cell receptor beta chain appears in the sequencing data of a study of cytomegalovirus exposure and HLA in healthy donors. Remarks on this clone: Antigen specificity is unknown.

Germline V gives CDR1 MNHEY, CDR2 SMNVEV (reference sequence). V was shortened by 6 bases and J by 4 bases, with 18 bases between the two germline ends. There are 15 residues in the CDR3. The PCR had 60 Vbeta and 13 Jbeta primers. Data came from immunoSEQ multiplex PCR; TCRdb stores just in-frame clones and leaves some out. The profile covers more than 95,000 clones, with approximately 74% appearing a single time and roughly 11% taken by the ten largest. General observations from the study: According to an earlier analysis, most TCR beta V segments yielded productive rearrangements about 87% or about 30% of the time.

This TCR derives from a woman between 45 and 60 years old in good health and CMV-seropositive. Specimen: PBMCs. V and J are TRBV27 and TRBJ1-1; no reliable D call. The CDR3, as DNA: TGTGCCAGCAGCCTCCTATCCGGTGGTACCACTGAAGCTTTCTTT. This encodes CASSLLSGGTTEAFF.